One sample yielded the 27 T cell receptor beta chains listed below, sequenced in a study of blood T cell repertoires in COVID-19. The protocol was immunoSEQ multiplex PCR, while the TCRdb copy is restricted to in-frame clones and leaves out a portion. The profile shows fewer than 70,000 clones, roughly 80% of them singletons. Sequenced material: peripheral blood. The receptors shown here come from a man aged 55-75 years with acute or convalescent COVID-19.

The chain couples TRBV5-1 to TRBJ2-7, with 8 bases lining up with TRBD1. This CDR3 has 14 residues. Germline V gene data show CDR1 as SGHRS and CDR2 as YFSETQ. V was pared by 4 bases and J by 3 bases, with 6 bases of the junction left unmatched. DNA for the CDR3: TGCGCCAGCAGCCTGGCGACAGGGGACTACGAGCAGTACTTC. Translation: CASSLATGDYEQYF.

The rearrangement links TRBV27 to TRBJ1-1, with D perhaps TRBD1 (5 bases). CDR1 MNHEY and CDR2 SMNVEV come from the germline V gene (reference sequence). The CDR3 has 15 residues. Trimming cost V 8 bases and J 1 base, with 17 bases left between them. The CDR3 loop reads CASGGRGGANTEAFF. The CDR3 DNA reads TGTGCCAGCGGAGGGAGGGGAGGGGCGAACACTGAAGCTTTCTTT.

The gene calls are TRBV7-9 and TRBJ1-3; TRBD1 agrees at 7 bases. The V and J ends lost 6 bases and 2 bases, in that order; junction bases with no gene match: 7. The CDR3 spans 15 residues. Germline V gene lookup returns CDR1 SEHNR and CDR2 FQNEAQ (reference sequence). CDR3 DNA sequence: TGTGCCAGCAGTTTGGACAGGACTGCTGGAAACACCATATATTTT. Its protein product is CASSLDRTAGNTIYF.

CDR3 DNA: TGTGCCAGCAGCCAAGATCGATGGGACTATTACAATGAGCAGTTCTTC. It yields the protein CASSQDRWDYYNEQFF. V is TRBV14 and J is TRBJ2-1, with 7 bases that match TRBD2. CDR3 length equals 16 residues. Germline V gives CDR1 SGHDN, CDR2 FVKESK. J gave up 4 bases and V 0 bases, and 6 bases lay outside the gene matches.

The rearrangement links TRBV7-9 to TRBJ1-6; 7 bases match TRBD1. The CDR3 totals 15 residues. Germline lookup yields CDR1 SEHNR and CDR2 FQNEAQ (reference sequence). Trimming at V came to 4 bases and at J to 7 bases, leaving 7 bases not matched to a gene. CDR3 coding DNA: TGTGCCAGCAGCTCCAGACAGGGAGGAAATTCACCCCTCCACTTT. It translates to CASSSRQGGNSPLHF.

Only one count was recorded for this clone. DNA for the CDR3: TGTGCCAGCAGTGCCCAGGGTGACGGTGGCTACACCTTC. It translates to CASSAQGDGGYTF. This chain joins TRBV25-1 and TRBJ1-2; tentative D call: TRBD1 (5 bases). This CDR3 contains 13 residues. The germline V and J ends were trimmed by 4 bases and 7 bases, with 13 bases remaining between them. CDR1 is MGHDK, CDR2 SYGVNS, per germline.

The rearrangement links TRBV12-3 or TRBV12-4 to TRBJ2-5; TRBD1 matches 7 bases. The J segment lost 9 bases and the V segment lost 3 bases, leaving 7 bases of the junction unmatched. This CDR3 spans 13 amino acids. The CDR3 coding sequence is TGTGCCAGCAGTTTGCAGGGCCAGGGGGCCCAGTACTTC. The encoded protein is CASSLQGQGAQYF.

There are a few counts of this clone. The rearrangement joins TRBV7-3 to TRBJ2-2; the match to TRBD2 covers 13 bases. This CDR3 spans 19 amino acids. J lost 1 base, V lost 4 bases, and 9 bases had no gene match. CDR1 SGHTA and CDR2 FQGTGA come from the germline V gene. The DNA of the CDR3 is TGTGCCAGCAGCTCGGGACTAGCGGGGTCCCAAGGGAACACCGGGGAGCTGTTTTTT. Amino acid sequence: CASSSGLAGSQGNTGELFF.

The chain couples TRBV11-3 to TRBJ1-5, with 7 nucleotides matching TRBD1. The J segment lost 7 bases and the V segment lost 3 bases, leaving 6 bases of the junction unmatched. Germline V CDR1 and CDR2: SGHNT, YENEEA. This CDR3 contains 14 residues. The CDR3: CASSFLTGNQPQHF. DNA of the CDR3: TGTGCCAGCAGCTTCCTGACAGGGAACCAGCCCCAGCATTTT.

The chain recombines TRBV5-1 with TRBJ2-7; 7 bases line up with TRBD1. V gave up 1 base and J gave up 0 bases; unmatched junction bases: 7. The CDR3 is 16 amino acids. Germline lookup yields CDR1 SGHRS and CDR2 YFSETQ. The CDR3 DNA follows: TGCGCCAGCAGCTTGACTGGACAGGTTAGCTCCTACGAGCAGTACTTC. Translating it yields CASSLTGQVSSYEQYF.

The rearrangement uses TRBV7-6 and TRBJ1-4; D is undetermined. Trimming pared 4 bases from V and 0 bases from J, leaving 12 bases between. The CDR3 totals 16 residues. Germline CDR1 reads SGHVS; CDR2 reads FNYEAQ. The CDR3 sequence: CASSSGIDTTNEKLFF. CDR3 coding DNA: TGTGCCAGCAGCTCGGGAATTGATACAACTAATGAAAAACTGTTTTTT.

The chain recombines TRBV29-1 with TRBJ2-5, with a weak D call TRBD1 (5 bases). The CDR3 length is 13 residues. Germline CDR1 reads SQVTM; CDR2 reads ANQGSEA. The germline V and J ends were trimmed by 2 bases and 5 bases, with 12 bases remaining between them. The CDR3 DNA follows: TGCAGCGTTGAACGTGACAGCACGGAGACCCAGTACTTC. Amino acids: CSVERDSTETQYF. Full variable domain (remainder filled in from reference TRBV29-1 and TRBJ2-5): SAVISQKPSRDICQRGTSLTIQCQVDSQVTMMFWYRQQPGQSLTLIATANQGSEATYESGFVIDKFPISRPNLTFSTLTVSNMSPEDSSIYLCSVERDSTETQYFGPGTRLLVL.

This clone was observed once. The chain carries TRBV29-1 and TRBJ2-2; the D is unclear. This CDR3 spans 13 amino acids. From germline, CDR1 is SQVTM and CDR2 ANQGSEA. V was trimmed by 2 bases and J by 0 bases, leaving 4 bases between them. CDR3 sequence (DNA): TGCAGCGTTGAACACACGAACACCGGGGAGCTGTTTTTT. Translated, it gives CSVEHTNTGELFF.

As for this clone: Different DNA sequences within this sample yield the same CDR3. This CDR3 reads CASSLRVEGEAFF. As DNA, the CDR3 is TGCGCCAGCAGCTTGAGGGTAGAGGGTGAAGCTTTCTTT. The chain uses TRBV5-1 and TRBJ1-1; D unclear. Trimming shortened V by 1 base and J by 7 bases, and 11 bases separated the two germline ends. CDR3 length equals 13 residues. Germline values: CDR1 SGHRS, CDR2 YFSETQ.

The chain links TRBV19 to TRBJ1-2, with 7 bases lining up with TRBD1. The CDR3 has 15 residues. From germline, CDR1 is LNHDA and CDR2 SQIVND (reference sequence). Trimming took 4 bases from V and 6 from J; bases not matched to a gene: 11. CDR3 DNA: TGTGCCAGTAGTAAAGGGGGCGCGCGCAACAATGGCTACACCTTC. Amino acid sequence: CASSKGGARNNGYTF. Based on the CDR3 plus reference TRBV19 and TRBJ1-2, the full variable domain is DGGITQSPKYLFRKEGQNVTLSCEQNLNHDAMYWYRQDPGQGLRLIYYSQIVNDFQKGDIAEGYSVSREKKESFPLTVTSAQKNPTAFYLCASSKGGARNNGYTFGSGTRLTVV.

The chain is built from TRBV30 and TRBJ1-6; D possibly corresponds to TRBD1 (5 bases). The V gene's germline CDR1 is GTSNPN and CDR2 SVGIG (reference sequence). This CDR3 is built from 15 residues. Between the trimmed V and J ends, which lost 2 bases and 5 bases, there was a span of 13 bases. The CDR3 DNA sequence: TGTGCCTGGAGTTCCAGGGTGTACGATAATTCACCCCTCCACTTT. This sequence encodes CAWSSRVYDNSPLHF.

The chain combines TRBV18 with TRBJ2-5; 13 bases are a match to TRBD2. Trimming cost V 3 bases and J 1 base; bases outside gene matches: 8. CDR1 KGHSH and CDR2 LQKENI come from the germline V gene. The CDR3 is made up of 18 amino acids. The CDR3: CASSPRGLAGALQETQYF. DNA for the CDR3: TGTGCCAGCTCACCCCGAGGACTAGCGGGGGCCCTCCAAGAGACCCAGTACTTC.

The chain joins TRBV5-6 to TRBJ2-2; 7 bases are a match to TRBD2. The CDR3 loop spans 16 amino acids. Germline V gives CDR1 SGHDT, CDR2 YYEEEE. The V gene end was trimmed by 6 bases and the J gene end by 1 base; junction bases not matched to a gene: 9. The CDR3 loop is CASTPGGRGNTGELFF. The CDR3 DNA is TGTGCCAGCACCCCTGGAGGGAGGGGGAACACCGGGGAGCTGTTTTTT.

This clone showed up just once. The rearrangement uses TRBV12-3 or TRBV12-4 and TRBJ2-5, with D possibly matching TRBD2 (6 bases). V dropped 6 bases and J dropped 4 bases, with 9 bases sitting between them. This CDR3 is 12 amino acids long. The CDR3: CASSQGGETQYF. The DNA of the CDR3 is TGTGCCAGCAGCCAGGGAGGAGAGACCCAGTACTTC.

The gene calls are TRBV28 and TRBJ2-7; 9 bases are a match to TRBD1. Germline assignment: CDR1 MDHEN and CDR2 SYDVKM. Trimming took 5 bases from V and 6 from J; bases not matched to a gene: 8. This CDR3 is 14 amino acids long. CDR3 coding DNA: TGTGCCAGCAGTGTCATAGACAGGGGGTTCGAGCAGTACTTC. Translation gives CASSVIDRGFEQYF.

The rearrangement uses TRBV7-2 and TRBJ1-4; no definite D call. This CDR3 comprises 14 residues. Germline CDR1 and CDR2: SGHTA and FQGNSA. V was clipped by 2 bases and J by 5 bases, with 9 bases between them. CDR3 nucleotides: TGTGCCAGCAGCTTATGGGCCGAAAATGAAAAACTGTTTTTT. Residues: CASSLWAENEKLFF.

The V gene is TRBV4-1, the J gene TRBJ1-2, with 8 bases aligning to TRBD1. Per germline, CDR1 MGHRA and CDR2 YSYEKL. Germline trimming cut 0 bases from V and 4 bases from J; bases unmatched to any gene: 10. The CDR3 runs 17 residues. The CDR3 DNA reads as TGCGCCAGCAGCCAAGATCACCGGACAGGGATCCTCTATGGCTACACCTTC. Translating gives CASSQDHRTGILYGYTF.

The chain recombines TRBV6-5 with TRBJ2-5, with 8 bases identical to TRBD2. This CDR3 is 15 amino acids long. The V segment lost 4 bases and the J segment 3 bases; nucleotides outside the gene matches: 7. Germline CDR1 MNHEY, CDR2 SVGAGI. Written as DNA, the CDR3 is TGTGCCAGCAGTTTTAGAGACGGGAGGGAAGAGACCCAGTACTTC. This codes for CASSFRDGREETQYF.

J is TRBJ1-4 and V is TRBV5-6; the match to TRBD1 covers 7 bases. The CDR3 loop spans 17 amino acids. Germline-derived CDR1 and CDR2 are SGHDT and YYEEEE. The trim removed 4 bases at V and 3 bases at J, leaving 12 bases unmatched. The CDR3 DNA follows: TGTGCCAGCAGCCCCAGAGGGACAGCACTCCCTAATGAAAAACTGTTTTTT. It specifies CASSPRGTALPNEKLFF.

V usage is TRBV29-1 and J usage is TRBJ2-1, with TRBD1 identical over 10 bases. The germline gives CDR1 SQVTM, CDR2 ANQGSEA. The trim removed 1 base at V and 7 bases at J, leaving 10 bases unmatched. This CDR3 has 16 residues. CDR3 coding DNA: TGCAGCGTTGAAGGACACCGGGACAGGGGTTTGAATGAGCAGTTCTTC. Protein product: CSVEGHRDRGLNEQFF.

The CDR3 sequence: CASSPFFWEEGYTF. The CDR3 bases are TGTGCCAGCTCACCCTTCTTTTGGGAGGAAGGCTACACCTTC. The chain joins TRBV18 to TRBJ1-2; D is ambiguous. The CDR3 is 14 residues long. V dropped 3 bases and J dropped 8 bases, with 16 bases sitting between them. Per the germline V gene, CDR1 is KGHSH and CDR2 is LQKENI.

This clone has just a few counts. This sequence joins TRBV19 and TRBJ1-2; 8 bases fit TRBD1. CDR1 and CDR2 from the germline V gene are LNHDA and SQIVND (reference sequence). The CDR3 runs 14 residues. Trimming at V came to 5 bases and at J to 7 bases, leaving 9 bases not matched to a gene. As DNA, the CDR3 is TGTGCCAGTAGTGTTACCCAGGGGGCGACTGGCTACACCTTC. Its protein product is CASSVTQGATGYTF.